These 9 T cell receptor beta chains were all obtained from the same sample, sequenced in a study of vaccination effects on CD4 cells after COVID-19. Assay used: immunoSEQ multiplex PCR; TCRdb lists only in-frame clones, some missing. Of 20,000 to 25,000 clones in the sample, approximately 70% were seen once. What these receptors recognize is not known. Viral peptide pools were used in the ViraFEST assay to expand antigen-specific CD4+ T cells, and sequencing came afterward. Scientists isolated CD4+ T cells after a roughly ten-day culture period ended. According to the study, vaccine recipients showed no prior SARS-CoV-2 infection and negative nucleocapsid antibodies. Specimen: CD4+ T cells from PBMCs cultured with HCoV-NL63 spike peptides, collected before COVID-19 vaccination. Receptor source: a human donor who received a COVID-19 vaccine.

This chain connects TRBV4-1 to TRBJ1-1; tentatively, D is TRBD1 (5 bases). In germline, CDR1 is MGHRA, CDR2 YSYEKL. Trimming shortened V by 7 bases and J by 1 base, and 10 bases separated the two germline ends. The CDR3 sequence is 13 residues long. The CDR3 loop reads CASTGGPNTEAFF. The CDR3 DNA sequence: TGCGCCAGCACGGGGGGACCGAACACTGAAGCTTTCTTT.

This clone has a handful of counts. The chain combines TRBV18 with TRBJ2-3; 8 bases are shared with TRBD2. Germline loops: CDR1 KGHSH, CDR2 LQKENI. This CDR3 region has 14 residues. The J segment lost 4 bases and the V segment lost 2 bases, leaving 2 bases of the junction unmatched. CDR3 in amino acids: CASSPISGADTQYF. In nucleotides, the CDR3 is TGTGCCAGCTCACCAATTAGCGGGGCAGATACGCAGTATTTT.

The J gene is TRBJ1-3, the V gene TRBV10-1; no definite D call. The CDR3 consists of 13 residues. V was cut by 4 bases and J by 0 bases, with 4 bases left in between. The V gene's germline CDR1 is WNHNN and CDR2 SYGVQD (reference sequence). The CDR3 DNA reads as TGCGCCAGCAGTGGGGGCTCTGGAAACACCATATATTTT. Translated, it gives CASSGGSGNTIYF.

The chain employs TRBV5-1 and TRBJ2-3; 7 nucleotides align to TRBD2. The CDR3 has 14 residues. Germline V gene sequence: CDR1 SGHRS, CDR2 YFSETQ. Trimming at V came to 4 bases and at J to 2 bases, leaving 4 bases not matched to a gene. The CDR3 loop is CASSPGGPTDTQYF. Written as DNA, the CDR3 is TGCGCCAGCAGCCCGGGGGGTCCCACAGATACGCAGTATTTT.

The genes are TRBV29-1 and TRBJ1-2, with 8 nucleotides matching TRBD1. Germline-derived CDR1 and CDR2 are SQVTM and ANQGSEA. V lost 7 bases, J lost 4 bases, and 11 bases stayed unmatched. The CDR3 sequence is 14 residues long. The CDR3 spells CSALDRAGFYGYTF. Written as DNA, the CDR3 is TGCAGCGCCCTGGACAGGGCCGGATTCTATGGCTACACCTTC.

This clone appeared a single time. This chain links TRBV29-1 with TRBJ1-1, with 7 nucleotides matching TRBD1. Trimming at V came to 7 bases and at J to 0 bases, leaving 14 bases not matched to a gene. Looked up from germline, CDR1 is SQVTM and CDR2 is ANQGSEA. This CDR3 spans 16 amino acids. CDR3 in DNA: TGCAGCGCCGTGGGACAGCTCAAACTAATGAACACTGAAGCTTTCTTT. This codes for CSAVGQLKLMNTEAFF.

The chain recombines TRBV5-1 with TRBJ2-2, with no clear D. Germline CDR1 and CDR2: SGHRS and YFSETQ. The CDR3 is 14 residues long. V dropped 1 base and J dropped 1 base, with 5 bases sitting between them. For the CDR3, the DNA is TGCGCCAGCAGCTTGTCCTGGAACACCGGGGAGCTGTTTTTT. Its protein is CASSLSWNTGELFF. Full variable domain (rest looked up from reference TRBV5-1 and TRBJ2-2): KAGVTQTPRYLIKTRGQQVTLSCSPISGHRSVSWYQQTPGQGLQFLFEYFSETQRNKGNFPGRFSGRQFSNSRSEMNVSTLELGDSALYLCASSLSWNTGELFFGEGSRLTVL.

The rearrangement uses TRBV24-1 and TRBJ2-7, with 7 positions matching TRBD1. The germline gives CDR1 KGHDR, CDR2 SFDVKD. The CDR3 runs 14 residues. V dropped 4 bases and J dropped 3; count of bases not matched to a gene: 5. The CDR3 DNA is TGTGCCACCAGTGACGCGACAGGGCGCTACGAGCAGTACTTC. As protein: CATSDATGRYEQYF.

This clone has a single count. The chain is built from TRBV6-5 and TRBJ1-5, with TRBD1 matching 10 bases. The junction had 4 bases not matched to a gene; V was cut back by 6 bases and J by 2 bases. The CDR3 length is 15 residues. Germline V gene data show CDR1 as MNHEY and CDR2 as SVGAGI. The CDR3 sequence: CASRDRGNGNQPQHF. In nucleotides, the CDR3 is TGTGCCAGCAGGGACAGGGGGAATGGCAATCAGCCCCAGCATTTT.